The 28 T cell receptor beta chains given below trace back to one sample, sequenced in a study of CD8 T cells in ankylosing spondylitis. Overall study findings and caveats: Typical of ankylosing spondylitis blood, it appeared, was a TCR beta motif of eight highly homologous variants.

These receptors' antigens are unknown. Each CDR3 protein gets one entry after TCRdb re-called the 5' RACE reads with MiXCR. In the table there are about 390,000 distinct CDR3 sequences, 20% to 25% of which are singletons. Sample: blood, either unsorted or a sorted T cell fraction (not recorded which). The source of these receptors is a male donor with ankylosing spondylitis.

This chain joins TRBV6-2 or TRBV6-3 and TRBJ2-7; D remains unclear. The V end lost 0 bases, the J end lost 0 bases, and 15 bases lay between the germline ends. Germline V CDR1 and CDR2: MNHEY, SVGEGT. The CDR3 has 17 amino acids. CDR3 residues: CASSYSISGRSSYEQYF. CDR3 sequence (DNA): TGTGCCAGCAGTTACTCGATTTCGGGCAGGAGCTCCTACGAGCAGTACTTC.

This clonotype was observed at least ten times. V and J are TRBV29-1 and TRBJ2-7; D is perhaps TRBD1 (5 bases). With 2 bases removed from V and 4 bases from J, the gap between germline ends came to 9 bases. Per the germline V gene, CDR1 is SQVTM and CDR2 is ANQGSEA. The CDR3 contains 12 residues. CDR3 nucleotides: TGCAGCGTTGAAAGGGCAGGGTACGAGCAGTACTTC. Encoded protein: CSVERAGYEQYF.

This clonotype has a handful of counts. The chain carries TRBV11-3 and TRBJ1-1; the D gene is possibly TRBD1 (5 bases). This CDR3 is built from 13 residues. The germline V gene has CDR1 SGHNT and CDR2 YENEEA. Trimming took 6 bases from V and 3 from J, leaving 11 bases between them. In nucleotides, the CDR3 is TGTGCCAGCAGTTGGGACGCTGACACTGAAGCTTTCTTT. This encodes CASSWDADTEAFF.

This clonotype was seen a few times. This rearrangement joins TRBV4-1 to TRBJ1-1; no definite D call. The CDR3 spans 17 residues. Germline V CDR1 and CDR2: MGHRA, YSYEKL. V was trimmed by 0 bases and J by 0 bases, leaving 14 bases between them. The DNA for the CDR3 is TGCGCCAGCAGCCAAGATCGCGGCGGACGGCTGAACACTGAAGCTTTCTTT. The encoded protein is CASSQDRGGRLNTEAFF.

In its sample, this clonotype was seen a few times. The DNA of the CDR3 is TGTGCCAGCAGCTTAAGCTCGGGATGGACTAATGAAAAACTGTTTTTT. Protein: CASSLSSGWTNEKLFF. The chain has TRBV13 and TRBJ1-4; no clear D gene. Trimming pared 2 bases from V and 2 bases from J, leaving 12 bases between. The CDR3 spans 16 residues. CDR1 and CDR2 (germline): PRHDT, FYEKMQ (reference sequence). Full variable domain (outside the CDR3, taken from reference TRBV13 and TRBJ1-4): AAGVIQSPRHLIKEKRETATLKCYPIPRHDTVYWYQQGPGQDPQFLISFYEKMQSDKGSIPDRFSAQQFSDYHSELNMSSLELGDSALYFCASSLSSGWTNEKLFFGSGTQLSVL.

The chain is built from TRBV4-1 and TRBJ2-7; D is possibly TRBD1 (6 bases). Trimming took 0 bases from V and 2 from J, leaving 11 bases between them. The CDR3 is 15 amino acids. The germline gives CDR1 MGHRA, CDR2 YSYEKL. CDR3 loop: CASSQDPAGAYEQYF. CDR3 sequence (DNA): TGCGCCAGCAGCCAAGATCCAGCAGGGGCCTACGAGCAGTACTTC.

The chain carries TRBV10-3 and TRBJ2-4; 8 bases fit TRBD2. Germline V gene sequence: CDR1 ENHRY, CDR2 SYGVKD. The trim removed 0 bases at V and 8 bases at J, leaving 12 bases unmatched. The CDR3 loop spans 17 amino acids. This chain's CDR3 is CAISESISGARVYIQYF. DNA of the CDR3: TGTGCCATCAGTGAGTCAATTAGCGGGGCACGGGTGTACATTCAGTACTTC.

This clonotype was picked up a small number of times. The chain joins TRBV20-1 to TRBJ1-1; D uncertain. V dropped 7 bases and J dropped 6 bases, with 15 bases sitting between them. The CDR3 length is 12 residues. Looked up from germline, CDR1 is DFQATT and CDR2 is SNEGSKA (reference sequence). The CDR3 reads CSEVGRFSEAFF. Written as DNA, the CDR3 is TGCAGTGAGGTCGGCCGTTTCTCTGAAGCTTTCTTT.

This clonotype was picked up a small number of times. V and J are TRBV3-1 and TRBJ2-5; D call uncertain. The germline V gene has CDR1 LGHDT and CDR2 YNNKEL (reference sequence). V lost 3 bases, J lost 1 base, and 24 bases lay in between. The CDR3 runs to 19 residues. CDR3 sequence: CASSHSAPASPTFQETQYF. The DNA of the CDR3 is TGTGCCAGCAGCCATAGTGCCCCCGCGAGTCCGACGTTCCAAGAGACCCAGTACTTC.

The sample holds a few counts of this clonotype. The V call is TRBV5-6, the J call TRBJ2-3; D is unclear. The CDR3 spans 16 residues. Germline loops: CDR1 SGHDT, CDR2 YYEEEE. The V end was cut by 1 base, the J end by 2 bases, with 14 bases between. CDR3 DNA sequence: TGTGCCAGCAGCTTGATTCGGGTAGTTTACACAGATACGCAGTATTTT. Encoded protein: CASSLIRVVYTDTQYF. The full variable domain, with the rest looked up from reference TRBV5-6 and TRBJ2-3, is DAGVTQSPTHLIKTRGQQVTLRCSPKSGHDTVSWYQQALGQGPQFIFQYYEEEERQRGNFPDRFSGHQFPNYSSELNVNALLLGDSALYLCASSLIRVVYTDTQYFGPGTRLTVL.

The rearrangement links TRBV6-2 or TRBV6-3 to TRBJ2-1; 8 nucleotides line up with TRBD2. Germline V CDR1 and CDR2: MNHEY, SVGEGT. The CDR3 has 16 amino acids. V lost 2 bases and J lost 2; bases outside the gene matches: 5. As DNA, the CDR3 is TGTGCCAGCAGTTACCCCGGGACTAGGACCTACAATGAGCAGTTCTTC. This sequence encodes CASSYPGTRTYNEQFF.

This sequence joins TRBV6-1 and TRBJ2-2, with D unclear. V was pared by 7 bases and J by 0 bases, with 9 bases between. CDR3 length: 14 residues. The germline V gene encodes CDR1 MNHNS and CDR2 SASEGT. This CDR3 reads CASKVSANTGELFF. The CDR3 DNA sequence: TGTGCCAGCAAGGTATCAGCGAACACCGGGGAGCTGTTTTTT.

This chain uses TRBV20-1 with TRBJ2-7; 10 nucleotides line up with TRBD1. CDR1 DFQATT and CDR2 SNEGSKA come from the germline V gene (reference sequence). The CDR3 consists of 16 residues. Losses at the gene ends were 0 bases for V and 1 base for J; bases not matched to a gene: 6. The CDR3 is CSARDFRTGGSYEQYF. The CDR3 DNA follows: TGCAGTGCTAGAGATTTTCGGACAGGGGGGTCCTACGAGCAGTACTTC.

This clonotype was recorded a few times. The chain combines TRBV5-1 with TRBJ1-4; TRBD1 matches 8 bases. Germline loops: CDR1 SGHRS, CDR2 YFSETQ. Trimming took 0 bases from V and 5 from J; bases not matched to a gene: 6. CDR3 length equals 16 residues. This chain's CDR3 is CASSLAQGASNEKLFF. CDR3 DNA: TGCGCCAGCAGCTTGGCGCAGGGGGCGTCGAATGAAAAACTGTTTTTT. Drawing the rest from reference TRBV5-1 and TRBJ1-4, the complete variable domain is KAGVTQTPRYLIKTRGQQVTLSCSPISGHRSVSWYQQTPGQGLQFLFEYFSETQRNKGNFPGRFSGRQFSNSRSEMNVSTLELGDSALYLCASSLAQGASNEKLFFGSGTQLSVL.

Ten or more counts support this clonotype. The rearrangement joins TRBV12-3 or TRBV12-4 to TRBJ2-1; 16 nucleotides agree with TRBD2. Trimming cost V 7 bases and J 0 bases; bases outside gene matches: 3. The length of the CDR3 is 17 residues. CDR3 loop: CASTGLAGGSSYNEQFF. CDR3 sequence (DNA): TGTGCCAGCACGGGACTAGCGGGGGGGAGCTCCTACAATGAGCAGTTCTTC.

The V gene is TRBV18, the J gene TRBJ1-2, with D possibly TRBD1 on 5 matching bases. The CDR3 loop spans 16 amino acids. Germline CDR1 KGHSH, CDR2 LQKENI. Trimming left V 7 bases short and J 0 bases short, with 18 bases between. In DNA, the CDR3 is TGTGCCAGCTTCCGCACAGGCCAGGCGTCTAACTATGGCTACACCTTC. Translating gives CASFRTGQASNYGYTF.

This clonotype was observed a handful of times. J is TRBJ2-2 and V is TRBV30; D not certain. This CDR3 region has 14 residues. Germline V gene lookup returns CDR1 GTSNPN and CDR2 SVGIG (reference sequence). V lost 4 bases and J 3 bases, leaving 12 bases between the germline ends. CDR3 nucleotide sequence: TGTGCCTGGATTCGTGGTAGGGACACCGGGGAGCTGTTTTTT. Encoded protein: CAWIRGRDTGELFF.

This clonotype was seen only a few times. The CDR3 nucleotides are TGTGCCAGCAGTGGGCTAGCGGGACGCCACGAGCAGTACTTC. Translating gives CASSGLAGRHEQYF. The V gene is TRBV28, the J gene TRBJ2-7; 9 nucleotides align to TRBD2. CDR1 is MDHEN, CDR2 SYDVKM, per germline. V lost 5 bases, J lost 5 bases, and 7 bases stayed unmatched. The CDR3 is 14 amino acids. The full variable domain, with the rest looked up from reference TRBV28 and TRBJ2-7, is DVKVTQSSRYLVKRTGEKVFLECVQDMDHENMFWYRQDPGLGLRLIYFSYDVKMKEKGDIPEGYSVSREKKERFSLILESASTNQTSMYLCASSGLAGRHEQYFGPGTRLTVT.

The chain recombines TRBV5-1 with TRBJ2-3, with D possibly being TRBD2 (5 bases). V lost 4 bases, J lost 3 bases, and 12 bases lay in between. Germline CDR1 and CDR2: SGHRS and YFSETQ. The CDR3 sequence is 14 residues long. The DNA for the CDR3 is TGCGCCAGCAGCACGGGGTTTCGTACAGATACGCAGTATTTT. This encodes CASSTGFRTDTQYF.

This chain connects TRBV20-1 to TRBJ2-3; 9 nucleotides agree with TRBD2. V dropped 4 bases and J dropped 2; count of bases not matched to a gene: 19. Germline CDR1 reads DFQATT; CDR2 reads SNEGSKA (reference sequence). The CDR3 runs 19 residues. CDR3 amino acids: CSAKVLGAHLAGPTDTQYF. DNA of the CDR3: TGCAGTGCTAAGGTGTTAGGGGCCCATCTAGCGGGACCCACAGATACGCAGTATTTT.

The rearrangement joins TRBV29-1 to TRBJ2-1, with 7 bases fitting TRBD1. The CDR3 sequence is 14 residues long. After removal of 0 bases from V and 9 bases from J, the junction contained 8 bases not matched to a gene. The germline V gene encodes CDR1 SQVTM and CDR2 ANQGSEA. This CDR3 reads CSVEDQGVRGEQFF. The CDR3 DNA is TGCAGCGTTGAAGATCAGGGGGTAAGGGGTGAGCAGTTCTTC.

The sample holds a few counts of this clonotype. This rearrangement joins TRBV9 to TRBJ2-2, with 10 bases that match TRBD1. CDR1 is SGDLS, CDR2 YYNGEE, per germline. The CDR3 extends over 15 amino acids. Unmatched junction bases numbered 3, after V lost 2 bases and J lost 5 bases. In DNA form, the CDR3 reads TGTGCCAGCAGCGTGACAGGGGGCCGTACCGGGGAGCTGTTTTTT. Translation gives CASSVTGGRTGELFF. Full variable domain (rest looked up from reference TRBV9 and TRBJ2-2): DSGVTQTPKHLITATGQRVTLRCSPRSGDLSVYWYQQSLDQGLQFLIQYYNGEERAKGNILERFSAQQFPDLHSELNLSSLELGDSALYFCASSVTGGRTGELFFGEGSRLTVL.

This clonotype showed up just a few times. This chain uses TRBV28 with TRBJ2-7; a weak D match, TRBD2 (6 bases). The germline CDR1 and CDR2 sequences are MDHEN and SYDVKM. Trimming removed 6 bases from V and 5 bases from J, with 23 bases in between. CDR3 size: 16 residues. DNA for the CDR3: TGTGCCAGCAGCGGATCCGTCACTAGCCTCGGAGACGAGCAGTACTTC. Its translation: CASSGSVTSLGDEQYF. The variable domain in full, completed from reference TRBV28 and TRBJ2-7, reads DVKVTQSSRYLVKRTGEKVFLECVQDMDHENMFWYRQDPGLGLRLIYFSYDVKMKEKGDIPEGYSVSREKKERFSLILESASTNQTSMYLCASSGSVTSLGDEQYFGPGTRLTVT.

The rearrangement links TRBV7-9 to TRBJ2-3; a weak D match, TRBD2 (5 bases). Trimming took 5 bases from V and 7 from J, leaving 10 bases between them. CDR3 length equals 12 residues. The germline V gene has CDR1 SEHNR and CDR2 FQNEAQ (reference sequence). As DNA, the CDR3 is TGTGCCAGCAGCCAAGGGAGTTATACGCAGTATTTT. Residues: CASSQGSYTQYF.

This clonotype was counted only a few times. This chain joins TRBV10-1 and TRBJ2-2; D unclear. Trimming left V 5 bases short and J 4 bases short, with 8 bases between. Per the germline V gene, CDR1 is WNHNN and CDR2 is SYGVQD (reference sequence). The CDR3 length is 13 residues. CDR3 DNA sequence: TGCGCCAGCAGTCCGTGGGGCACCGGGGAGCTGTTTTTT. Encoded protein: CASSPWGTGELFF.

The J gene is TRBJ2-6, the V gene TRBV4-3; the D is unclear. V was trimmed by 0 bases and J by 4 bases, leaving 10 bases between them. This CDR3 spans 16 amino acids. Germline lookup yields CDR1 LGHNA and CDR2 YSLEER. The CDR3 DNA is TGCGCCAGCAGCCAAGATCGGCTCCCCGGGGCCAACGTCCTGACTTTC. Translation gives CASSQDRLPGANVLTF.

This clonotype has a count of ten or more. The chain joins TRBV12-3 or TRBV12-4 to TRBJ2-7; 12 bases are shared with TRBD2. This CDR3 spans 15 amino acids. V was pared by 7 bases and J by 2 bases, with 6 bases of the junction left unmatched. CDR3 nucleotide sequence: TGTGCCAGCAAGCTAGCGGGAGGGCCGACCTACGAGCAGTACTTC. Protein sequence: CASKLAGGPTYEQYF.

This clonotype was found a few times. The chain is built from TRBV7-2 and TRBJ2-3; 9 positions match TRBD2. This CDR3 comprises 16 residues. The junction had 7 bases not matched to a gene; V was cut back by 1 base and J by 5 bases. The germline V gene encodes CDR1 SGHTA and CDR2 FQGNSA. The CDR3 DNA reads TGTGCCAGCAGCTTAGTCGGCGGGAGGGCCGTAGATACGCAGTATTTT. Translated, it gives CASSLVGGRAVDTQYF.